This T cell receptor (beta chain) originates from a study of cytomegalovirus exposure and HLA in healthy donors. The PCR was carried out with 60 Vbeta primers and 13 Jbeta primers. Repertoires were generated with immunoSEQ multiplex PCR, while TCRdb's copy carries only in-frame clones and drops some. The specimen's table records under 70,000 clones. The V gene's germline CDR1 is MGHRA and CDR2 YSYEKL. The V and J ends lost 3 bases and 5 bases respectively, with 16 bases between them. This CDR3 has 15 residues. The receptor was isolated from a man aged 50 or older in good health and CMV-seropositive. The V gene is TRBV4-1, the J gene TRBJ1-1, with D maybe TRBD1 (6 bases). The sample consisted of PBMCs. The CDR3 sequence: CASSQERQARTEAFF. CDR3 bases: TGCGCCAGCAGCCAGGAGAGACAGGCCAGGACTGAAGCTTTCTTT.